One T cell receptor beta chain is described in this entry. The antigen is unknown. Clones were sequenced by immunoSEQ multiplex PCR, and TCRdb holds only the in-frame ones, with some missing. The sample consists of under 200,000 clones, about nine tenths of them appearing once. The data were obtained in a study of T cell responses to AZD1222 COVID-19 vaccine. Findings of the study overall: Repertoire sampling was restricted to post-peak T cell response timepoints. Spike-specific TCRs gained breadth and depth after people received two AZD1222 doses. Unmutated variant regions are reportedly the target of nearly half of TCRs that are spike-specific. Only a handful of AZD1222 recipients, several in all, had baseline seropositivity.

V was trimmed by 1 base and J by 2 bases, leaving 20 bases between them. CDR3 size: 18 residues. The germline V gene encodes CDR1 KGHSH and CDR2 LQKENI. The chain combines TRBV18 with TRBJ1-1; a weak D match, TRBD1 (6 bases). This TCR was recovered from an adult in good health. Sequencing used peripheral blood, obtained on day 0 of AZD1222 vaccination. Written as DNA, the CDR3 is TGTGCCAGCTCACCACTGGCGGGCAGGGGCAAAGGTAACACTGAAGCTTTCTTT. Its protein product is CASSPLAGRGKGNTEAFF.